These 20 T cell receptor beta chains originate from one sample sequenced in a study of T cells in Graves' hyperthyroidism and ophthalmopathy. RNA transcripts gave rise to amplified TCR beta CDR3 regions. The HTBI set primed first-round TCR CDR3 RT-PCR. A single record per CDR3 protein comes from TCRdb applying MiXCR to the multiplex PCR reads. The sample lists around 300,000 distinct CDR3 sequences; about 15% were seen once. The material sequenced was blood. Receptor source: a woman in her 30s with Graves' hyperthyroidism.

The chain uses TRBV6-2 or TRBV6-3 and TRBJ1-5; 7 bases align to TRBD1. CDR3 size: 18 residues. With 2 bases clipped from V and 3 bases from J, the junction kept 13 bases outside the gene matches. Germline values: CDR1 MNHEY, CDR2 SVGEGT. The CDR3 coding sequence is TGTGCCAGCAGTTACCCGAGGGGGACAGCTAATTTCAATCAGCCCCAGCATTTT. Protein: CASSYPRGTANFNQPQHF.

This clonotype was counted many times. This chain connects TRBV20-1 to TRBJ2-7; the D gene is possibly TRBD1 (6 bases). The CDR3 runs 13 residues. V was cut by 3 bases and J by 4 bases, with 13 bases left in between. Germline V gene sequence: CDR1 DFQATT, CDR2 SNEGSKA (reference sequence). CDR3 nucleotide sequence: TGCAGTGCTAGTAAGCAGGGGAAATACGAGCAGTACTTC. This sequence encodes CSASKQGKYEQYF.

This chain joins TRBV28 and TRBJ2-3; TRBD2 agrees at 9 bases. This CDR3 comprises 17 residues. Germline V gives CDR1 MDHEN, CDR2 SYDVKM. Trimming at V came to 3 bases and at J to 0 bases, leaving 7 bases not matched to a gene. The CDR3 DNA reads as TGTGCCAGCAGTTTTCGAAGGAGCGGGGGGAGCACAGATACGCAGTATTTT. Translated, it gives CASSFRRSGGSTDTQYF.

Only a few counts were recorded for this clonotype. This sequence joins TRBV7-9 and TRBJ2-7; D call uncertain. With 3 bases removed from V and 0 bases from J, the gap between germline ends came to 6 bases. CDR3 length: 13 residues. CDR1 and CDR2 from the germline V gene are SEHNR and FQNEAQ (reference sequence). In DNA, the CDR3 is TGTGCCAGCAGCTTTTTAGTCTCCTACGAGCAGTACTTC. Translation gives CASSFLVSYEQYF.

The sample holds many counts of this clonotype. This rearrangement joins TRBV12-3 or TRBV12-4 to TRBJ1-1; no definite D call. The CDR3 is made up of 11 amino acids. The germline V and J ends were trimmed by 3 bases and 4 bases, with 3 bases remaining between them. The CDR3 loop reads CASSFRTEAFF. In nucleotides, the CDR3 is TGTGCCAGCAGTTTTCGCACTGAAGCTTTCTTT.

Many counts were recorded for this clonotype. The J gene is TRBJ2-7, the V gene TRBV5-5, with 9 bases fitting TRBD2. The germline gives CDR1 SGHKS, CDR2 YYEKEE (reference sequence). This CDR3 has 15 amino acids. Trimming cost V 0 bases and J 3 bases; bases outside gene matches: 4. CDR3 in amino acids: CASSLGTSADYEQYF. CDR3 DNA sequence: TGTGCCAGCAGCTTGGGGACTAGCGCCGACTACGAGCAGTACTTC.

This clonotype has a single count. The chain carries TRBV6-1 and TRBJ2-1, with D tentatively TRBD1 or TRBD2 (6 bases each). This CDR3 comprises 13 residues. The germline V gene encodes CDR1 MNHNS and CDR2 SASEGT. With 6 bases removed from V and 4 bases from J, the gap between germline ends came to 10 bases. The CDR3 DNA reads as TGTGCCAGCAGCGCGGGACATTACAATGAGCAGTTCTTC. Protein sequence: CASSAGHYNEQFF.

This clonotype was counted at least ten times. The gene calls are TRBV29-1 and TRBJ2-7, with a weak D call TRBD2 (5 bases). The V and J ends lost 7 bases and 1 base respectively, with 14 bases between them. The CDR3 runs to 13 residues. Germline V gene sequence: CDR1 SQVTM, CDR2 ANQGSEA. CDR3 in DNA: TGCAGCGCGACTTCGGGGAGTTCCTACGAGCAGTACTTC. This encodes CSATSGSSYEQYF.

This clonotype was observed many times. DNA for the CDR3: TGCGCCAGCAGCCATCAGGGGGAGAACACTGAAGCTTTCTTT. Translated, it gives CASSHQGENTEAFF. This chain uses TRBV5-1 with TRBJ1-1, with 7 positions matching TRBD1. Trimming removed 4 bases from V and 1 base from J; junction bases left unmatched: 4. Germline V gene data show CDR1 as SGHRS and CDR2 as YFSETQ. The CDR3 is made up of 14 amino acids.

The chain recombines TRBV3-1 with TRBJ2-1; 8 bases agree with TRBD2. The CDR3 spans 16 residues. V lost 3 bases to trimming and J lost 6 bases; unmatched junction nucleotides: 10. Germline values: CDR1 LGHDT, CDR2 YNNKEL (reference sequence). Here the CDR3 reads CASSHKLAASSNEQFF. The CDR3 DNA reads TGTGCCAGCAGCCATAAACTAGCGGCAAGCTCCAATGAGCAGTTCTTC.

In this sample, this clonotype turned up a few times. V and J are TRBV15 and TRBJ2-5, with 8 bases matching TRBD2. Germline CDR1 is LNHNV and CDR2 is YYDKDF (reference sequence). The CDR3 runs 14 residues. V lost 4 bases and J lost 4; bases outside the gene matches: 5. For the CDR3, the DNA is TGTGCCACCAGCAACCCTACTAGCGGAGAGACCCAGTACTTC. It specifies CATSNPTSGETQYF.

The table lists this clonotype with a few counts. DNA for the CDR3: TGTGCCTGGAGTGTAGGGGGCAATCAGCCCCAGCATTTT. This translates into CAWSVGGNQPQHF. This chain uses TRBV30 with TRBJ1-5; D may be TRBD1 (5 bases). The germline gives CDR1 GTSNPN, CDR2 SVGIG (reference sequence). This CDR3 spans 13 amino acids. V was trimmed by 0 bases and J by 2 bases, leaving 5 bases between them.

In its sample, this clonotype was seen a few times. The CDR3 DNA follows: TGTGCCAGCAGTGATGGGGGGACAGTAACTAGACAAGAGACCCAGTACTTC. Translating gives CASSDGGTVTRQETQYF. This chain connects TRBV2 to TRBJ2-5, with a weak D call TRBD1 (7 bases). The CDR3 length is 17 residues. From germline, CDR1 is SNHLY and CDR2 FYNNEI. The V and J ends lost 3 bases and 2 bases respectively, with 19 bases between them.

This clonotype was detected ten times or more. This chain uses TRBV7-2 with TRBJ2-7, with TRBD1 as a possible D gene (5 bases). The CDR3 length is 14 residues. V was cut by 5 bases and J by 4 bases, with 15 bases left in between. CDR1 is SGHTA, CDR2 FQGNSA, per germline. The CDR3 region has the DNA TGTGCCAGCAGCCCCCTGCCATCAGGGTACGAGCAGTACTTC. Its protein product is CASSPLPSGYEQYF.

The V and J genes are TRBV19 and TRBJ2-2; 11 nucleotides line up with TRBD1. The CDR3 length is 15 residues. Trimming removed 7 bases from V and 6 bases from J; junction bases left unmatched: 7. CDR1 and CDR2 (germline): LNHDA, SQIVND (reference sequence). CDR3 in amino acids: CASTPGDRGAGELFF. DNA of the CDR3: TGTGCCAGTACCCCCGGGGACAGGGGGGCCGGGGAGCTGTTTTTT.

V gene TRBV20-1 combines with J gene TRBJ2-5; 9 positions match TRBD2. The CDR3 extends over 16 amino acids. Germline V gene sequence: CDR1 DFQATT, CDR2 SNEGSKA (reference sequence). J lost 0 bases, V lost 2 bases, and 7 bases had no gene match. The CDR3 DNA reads TGCAGTGCTAGACCCCGACTAGCGGCCTACCAAGAGACCCAGTACTTC. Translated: CSARPRLAAYQETQYF.

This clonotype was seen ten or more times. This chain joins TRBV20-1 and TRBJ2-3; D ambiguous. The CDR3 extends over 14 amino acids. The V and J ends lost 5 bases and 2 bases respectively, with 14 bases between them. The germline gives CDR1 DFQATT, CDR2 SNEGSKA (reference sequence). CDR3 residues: CSASSRLSTDTQYF. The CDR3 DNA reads TGCAGTGCTTCGTCTAGGCTCTCCACAGATACGCAGTATTTT.

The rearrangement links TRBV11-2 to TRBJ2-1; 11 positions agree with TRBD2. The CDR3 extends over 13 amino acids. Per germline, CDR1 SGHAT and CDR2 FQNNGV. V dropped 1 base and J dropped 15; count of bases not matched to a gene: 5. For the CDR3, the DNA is TGTGCCAGCAGCTTAGGGATTGGGACTAGCGGGTTCTTC. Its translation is CASSLGIGTSGFF.

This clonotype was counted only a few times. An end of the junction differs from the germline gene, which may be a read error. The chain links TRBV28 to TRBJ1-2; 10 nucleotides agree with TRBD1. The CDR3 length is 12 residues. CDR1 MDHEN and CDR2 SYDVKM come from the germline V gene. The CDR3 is CVSSMTGGGYTF. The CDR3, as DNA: TGTGTCAGCAGTATGACAGGGGGCGGCTACACCTTC.

Here the CDR3 reads CASSPPGFEQFF. The CDR3 nucleotides read TGTGCCAGCTCACCACCGGGGTTTGAGCAGTTCTTC. The chain carries TRBV18 and TRBJ2-1; no clear D gene. V was cut by 0 bases and J by 9 bases, with 6 bases left in between. Germline values: CDR1 KGHSH, CDR2 LQKENI. The CDR3 is 12 amino acids. Full variable domain (remainder filled in from reference TRBV18 and TRBJ2-1): NAGVMQNPRHLVRRRGQEARLRCSPMKGHSHVYWYRQLPEEGLKFMVYLQKENIIDESGMPKERFSAEFPKEGPSILRIQQVVRGDSAAYFCASSPPGFEQFFGPGTRLTVL.